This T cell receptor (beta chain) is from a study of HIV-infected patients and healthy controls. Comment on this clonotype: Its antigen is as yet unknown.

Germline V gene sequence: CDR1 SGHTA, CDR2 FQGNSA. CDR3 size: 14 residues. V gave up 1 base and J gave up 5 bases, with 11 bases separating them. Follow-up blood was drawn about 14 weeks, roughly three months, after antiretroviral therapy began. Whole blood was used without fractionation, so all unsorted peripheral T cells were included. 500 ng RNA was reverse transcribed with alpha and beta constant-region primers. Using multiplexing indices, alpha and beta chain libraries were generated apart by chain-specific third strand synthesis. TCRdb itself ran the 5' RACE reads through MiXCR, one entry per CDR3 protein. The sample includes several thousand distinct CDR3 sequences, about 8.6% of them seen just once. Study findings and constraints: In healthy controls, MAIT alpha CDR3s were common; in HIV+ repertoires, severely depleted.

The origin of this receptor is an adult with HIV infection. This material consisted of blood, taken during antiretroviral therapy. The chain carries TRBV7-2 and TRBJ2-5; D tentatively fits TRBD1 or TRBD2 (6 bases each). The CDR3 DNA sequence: TGTGCCAGCAGCTTAGTCTGGGGGGCTGAGACCCAGTACTTC. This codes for CASSLVWGAETQYF.